This TCR beta chain derives from a study of memory CD4+ T cells and cytomegalovirus serostatus. V lost 4 bases, J lost 8 bases, and 4 bases stayed unmatched. Germline V CDR1 and CDR2: MRHNA, SNTAGT. The length of the CDR3 is 14 residues. The sort gate was single viable CD3+CD4+CD8-CD45RO+ cells for memory CD4+ T cells. Clones were sequenced by immunoSEQ multiplex PCR, and TCRdb holds only the in-frame ones, with some missing. The data show 65,000 to 95,000 clones, 80% seen once. This rearrangement joins TRBV6-4 to TRBJ2-1; 11 bases align to TRBD1. The sample was memory CD4+ T cells from blood. This TCR came from an adult in good health and CMV-seronegative. The DNA of the CDR3 is TGTGCCAGCAGTGGGGGACAGGGGGGCTATGAGCAGTTCTTC. Residues: CASSGGQGGYEQFF.